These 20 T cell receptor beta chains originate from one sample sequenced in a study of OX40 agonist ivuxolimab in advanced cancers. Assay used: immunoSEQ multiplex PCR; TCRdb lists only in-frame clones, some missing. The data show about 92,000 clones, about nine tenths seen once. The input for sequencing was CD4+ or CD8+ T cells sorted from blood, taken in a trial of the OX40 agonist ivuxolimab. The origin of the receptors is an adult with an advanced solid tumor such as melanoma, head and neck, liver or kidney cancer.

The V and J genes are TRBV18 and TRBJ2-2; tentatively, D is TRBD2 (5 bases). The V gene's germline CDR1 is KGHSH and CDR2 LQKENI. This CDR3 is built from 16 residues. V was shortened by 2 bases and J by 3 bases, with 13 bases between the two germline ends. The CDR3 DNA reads TGTGCCAGCTCACCAACCCCGGGAAGGGACACCGGGGAGCTGTTTTTT. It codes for CASSPTPGRDTGELFF.

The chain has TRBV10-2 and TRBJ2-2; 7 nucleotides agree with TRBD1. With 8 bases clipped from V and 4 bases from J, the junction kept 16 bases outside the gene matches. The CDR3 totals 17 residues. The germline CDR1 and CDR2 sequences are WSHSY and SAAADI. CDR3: CASSGGRRQVRTGELFF. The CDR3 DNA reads TGCGCCAGCTCAGGGGGTAGGCGCCAGGTGCGCACCGGGGAGCTGTTTTTT.

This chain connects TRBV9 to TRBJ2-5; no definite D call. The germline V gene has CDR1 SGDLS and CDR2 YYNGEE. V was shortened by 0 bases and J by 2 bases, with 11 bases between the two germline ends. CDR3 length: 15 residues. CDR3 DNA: TGTGCCAGCAGCGTAGGGCAAAGGGTACAAGAGACCCAGTACTTC. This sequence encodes CASSVGQRVQETQYF.

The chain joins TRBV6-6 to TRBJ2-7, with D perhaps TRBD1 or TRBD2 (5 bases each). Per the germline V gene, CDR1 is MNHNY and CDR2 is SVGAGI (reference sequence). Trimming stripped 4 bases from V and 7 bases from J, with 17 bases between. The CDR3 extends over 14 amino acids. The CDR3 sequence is CASSSRVGGREQYF. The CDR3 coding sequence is TGTGCCAGCAGTTCGCGTGTTGGGGGTAGGGAGCAGTACTTC.

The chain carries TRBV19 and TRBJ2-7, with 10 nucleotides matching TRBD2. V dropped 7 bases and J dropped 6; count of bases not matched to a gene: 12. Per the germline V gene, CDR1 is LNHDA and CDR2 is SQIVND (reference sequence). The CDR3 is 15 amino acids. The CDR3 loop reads CASTPAGGPRGEQYF. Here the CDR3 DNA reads TGTGCCAGTACCCCAGCGGGAGGGCCTCGTGGCGAGCAGTACTTC.

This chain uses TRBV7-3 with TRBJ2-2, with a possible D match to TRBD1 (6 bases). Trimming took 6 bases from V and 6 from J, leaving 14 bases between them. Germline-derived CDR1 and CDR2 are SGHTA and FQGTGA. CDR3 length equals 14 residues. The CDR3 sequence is CASRLDRRAGELFF. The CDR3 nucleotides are TGTGCCAGCAGACTAGACAGGCGGGCCGGGGAGCTGTTTTTT.

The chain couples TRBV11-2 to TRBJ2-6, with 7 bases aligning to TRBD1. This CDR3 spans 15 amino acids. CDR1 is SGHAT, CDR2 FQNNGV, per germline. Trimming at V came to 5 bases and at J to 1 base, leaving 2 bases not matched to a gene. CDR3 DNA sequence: TGTGCCAGCAGCACGACAGGGTCTGGGGCCAACGTCCTGACTTTC. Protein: CASSTTGSGANVLTF.

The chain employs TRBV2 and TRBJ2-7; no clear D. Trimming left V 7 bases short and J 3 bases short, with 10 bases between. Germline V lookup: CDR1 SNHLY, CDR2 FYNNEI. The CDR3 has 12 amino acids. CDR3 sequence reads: CASTPSNYEQYF. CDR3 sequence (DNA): TGTGCCAGCACCCCGTCAAACTACGAGCAGTACTTC. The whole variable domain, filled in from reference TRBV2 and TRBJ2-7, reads EPEVTQTPSHQVTQMGQEVILRCVPISNHLYFYWYRQILGQKVEFLVSFYNNEISEKSEIFDDQFSVERPDGSNFTLKIRSTKLEDSAMYFCASTPSNYEQYFGPGTRLTVT.

The CDR3 bases are TGTGCCAGCAGAATGCGACACGACCAAGAGACCCAGTACTTC. Translated, it gives CASRMRHDQETQYF. The V and J genes are TRBV6-6 and TRBJ2-5; D is unresolved. Trimming pared 6 bases from V and 0 bases from J, leaving 11 bases between. The CDR3 extends over 14 amino acids. Germline V gives CDR1 MNHNY, CDR2 SVGAGI (reference sequence).

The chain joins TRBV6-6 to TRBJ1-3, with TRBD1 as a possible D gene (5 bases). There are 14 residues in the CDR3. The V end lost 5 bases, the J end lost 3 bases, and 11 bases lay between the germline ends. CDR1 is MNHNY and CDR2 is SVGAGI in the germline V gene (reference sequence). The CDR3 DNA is TGTGCCAGCAGTCAGGGAGTAGGTGGAAACACCATATATTTT. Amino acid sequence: CASSQGVGGNTIYF.

CDR3 in DNA: TGTGCCAGCAGATCAGGTGGGGGGCCGCCCTACGAGCAGTACTTC. Translation: CASRSGGGPPYEQYF. The J gene is TRBJ2-7, the V gene TRBV7-2; D tentatively reads TRBD1 or TRBD2 (6 bases each). Germline V gene lookup returns CDR1 SGHTA and CDR2 FQGNSA. V dropped 6 bases and J dropped 2 bases, with 17 bases sitting between them. CDR3 size: 15 residues.

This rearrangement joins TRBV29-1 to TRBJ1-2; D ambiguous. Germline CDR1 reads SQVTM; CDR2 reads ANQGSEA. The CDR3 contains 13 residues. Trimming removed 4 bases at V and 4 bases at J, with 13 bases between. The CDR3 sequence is CSVATGAGYGYTF. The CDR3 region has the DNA TGCAGCGTTGCGACCGGAGCGGGCTATGGCTACACCTTC.

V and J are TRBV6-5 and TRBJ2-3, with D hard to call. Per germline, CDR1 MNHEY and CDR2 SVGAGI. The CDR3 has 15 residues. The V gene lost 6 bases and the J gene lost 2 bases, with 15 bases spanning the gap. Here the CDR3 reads CASSALGLDTDTQYF. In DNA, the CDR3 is TGTGCCAGCAGCGCCCTAGGGCTTGACACAGATACGCAGTATTTT.

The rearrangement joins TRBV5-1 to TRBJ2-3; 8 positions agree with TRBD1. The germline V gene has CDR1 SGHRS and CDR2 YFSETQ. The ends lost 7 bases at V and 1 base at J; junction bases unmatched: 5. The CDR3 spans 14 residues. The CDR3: CASGKDRGTDTQYF. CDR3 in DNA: TGCGCCAGCGGGAAGGACAGGGGCACAGATACGCAGTATTTT. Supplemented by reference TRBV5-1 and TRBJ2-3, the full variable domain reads KAGVTQTPRYLIKTRGQQVTLSCSPISGHRSVSWYQQTPGQGLQFLFEYFSETQRNKGNFPGRFSGRQFSNSRSEMNVSTLELGDSALYLCASGKDRGTDTQYFGPGTRLTVL.

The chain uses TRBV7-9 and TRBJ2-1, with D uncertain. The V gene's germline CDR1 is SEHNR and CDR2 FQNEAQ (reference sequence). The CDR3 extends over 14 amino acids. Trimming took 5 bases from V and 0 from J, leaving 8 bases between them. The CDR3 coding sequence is TGTGCCAGCAGCCGGTCCATCTCCTACAATGAGCAGTTCTTC. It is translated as CASSRSISYNEQFF.

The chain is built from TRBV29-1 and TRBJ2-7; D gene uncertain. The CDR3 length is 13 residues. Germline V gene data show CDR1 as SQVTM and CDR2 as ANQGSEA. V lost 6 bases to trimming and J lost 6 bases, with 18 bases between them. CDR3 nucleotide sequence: TGCAGCGTCCTCCTTACTGATGGCGGCGAGCAGTACTTC. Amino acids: CSVLLTDGGEQYF.

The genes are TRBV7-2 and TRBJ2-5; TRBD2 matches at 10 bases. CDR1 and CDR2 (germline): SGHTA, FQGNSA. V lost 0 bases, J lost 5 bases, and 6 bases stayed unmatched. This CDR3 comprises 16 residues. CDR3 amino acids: CASSLAGLAGVETQYF. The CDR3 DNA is TGTGCCAGCAGCTTAGCGGGCCTAGCGGGAGTGGAGACCCAGTACTTC.

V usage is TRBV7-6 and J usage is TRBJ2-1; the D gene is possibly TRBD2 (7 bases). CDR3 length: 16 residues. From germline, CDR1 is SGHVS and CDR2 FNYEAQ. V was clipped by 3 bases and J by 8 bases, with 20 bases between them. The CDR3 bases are TGTGCCAGCAGCTTCCCGCTAGCGGACGGGGGCTATGAGCAGTTCTTC. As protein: CASSFPLADGGYEQFF.

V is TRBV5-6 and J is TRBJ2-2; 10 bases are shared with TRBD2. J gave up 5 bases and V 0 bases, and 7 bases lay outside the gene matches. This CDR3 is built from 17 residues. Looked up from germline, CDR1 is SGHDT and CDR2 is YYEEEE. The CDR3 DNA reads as TGTGCCAGCAGCTTGGCTCCACTAGCGGGGTTGACCGGGGAGCTGTTTTTT. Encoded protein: CASSLAPLAGLTGELFF.

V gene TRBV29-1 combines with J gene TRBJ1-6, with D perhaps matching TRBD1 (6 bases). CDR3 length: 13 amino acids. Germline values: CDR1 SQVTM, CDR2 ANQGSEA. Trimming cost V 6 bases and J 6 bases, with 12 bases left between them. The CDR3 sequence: CSVRGGANSPLHF. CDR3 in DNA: TGCAGCGTGAGAGGGGGGGCTAATTCACCCCTCCACTTT.